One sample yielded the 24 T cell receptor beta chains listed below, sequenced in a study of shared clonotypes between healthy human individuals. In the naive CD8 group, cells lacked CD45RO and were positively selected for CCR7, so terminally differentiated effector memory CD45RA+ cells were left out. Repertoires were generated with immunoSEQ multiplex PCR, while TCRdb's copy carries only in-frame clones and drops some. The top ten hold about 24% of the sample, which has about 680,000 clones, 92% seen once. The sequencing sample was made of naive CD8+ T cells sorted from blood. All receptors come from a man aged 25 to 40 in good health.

The CDR3 reads CASSFPGIYGYTF. For the CDR3, the DNA is TGTGCCAGCAGCTTCCCAGGGATCTATGGCTACACCTTC. The chain is built from TRBV7-9 and TRBJ1-2; a weak D match, TRBD1 (5 bases). The V gene lost 3 bases and the J gene lost 4 bases, with 9 bases spanning the gap. Germline V gene sequence: CDR1 SEHNR, CDR2 FQNEAQ (reference sequence). This CDR3 is 13 amino acids long.

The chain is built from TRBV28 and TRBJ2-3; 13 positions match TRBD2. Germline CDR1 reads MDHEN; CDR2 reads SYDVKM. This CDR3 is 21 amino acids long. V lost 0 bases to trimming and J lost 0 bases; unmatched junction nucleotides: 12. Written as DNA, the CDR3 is TGTGCCAGCAGTTTATGGACAGGGGAGGGACTAGCGGGAACCAGCACAGATACGCAGTATTTT. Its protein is CASSLWTGEGLAGTSTDTQYF.

CDR3 sequence reads: CASSRGLASQETQYF. The CDR3 DNA is TGCGCCAGCAGCAGAGGACTAGCGAGTCAAGAGACCCAGTACTTC. The chain recombines TRBV5-1 with TRBJ2-5; 9 nucleotides agree with TRBD2. J lost 2 bases, V lost 4 bases, and 6 bases had no gene match. Germline-derived CDR1 and CDR2 are SGHRS and YFSETQ. This CDR3 comprises 15 residues.

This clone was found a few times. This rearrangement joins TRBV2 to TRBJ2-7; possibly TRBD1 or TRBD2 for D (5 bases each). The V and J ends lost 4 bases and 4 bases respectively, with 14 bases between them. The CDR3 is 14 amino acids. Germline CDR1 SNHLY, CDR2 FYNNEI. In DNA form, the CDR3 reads TGTGCCAGCAGTGGGCGGGCAGGGTTGTACGAGCAGTACTTC. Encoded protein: CASSGRAGLYEQYF.

As DNA, the CDR3 is TGTGCCAGCGACAGGGGCACTGAAGCTTTCTTT. This codes for CASDRGTEAFF. The chain uses TRBV7-9 and TRBJ1-1, with 8 bases identical to TRBD1. CDR1 is SEHNR, CDR2 FQNEAQ, per germline (reference sequence). Trimming took 8 bases from V and 4 from J; bases not matched to a gene: 0. The CDR3 spans 11 residues.

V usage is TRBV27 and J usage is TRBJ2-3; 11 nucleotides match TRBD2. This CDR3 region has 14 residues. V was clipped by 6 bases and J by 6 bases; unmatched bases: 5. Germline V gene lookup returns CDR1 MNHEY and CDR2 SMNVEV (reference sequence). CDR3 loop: CASRIAGGPDTQYF. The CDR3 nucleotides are TGTGCCAGCAGAATAGCGGGAGGGCCGGATACGCAGTATTTT.

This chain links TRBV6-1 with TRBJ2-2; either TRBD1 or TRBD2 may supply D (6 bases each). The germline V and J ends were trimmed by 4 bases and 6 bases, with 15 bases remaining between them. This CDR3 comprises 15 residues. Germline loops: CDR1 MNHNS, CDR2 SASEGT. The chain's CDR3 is CASSVVGGGPGELFF. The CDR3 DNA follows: TGTGCCAGCAGTGTTGTCGGAGGGGGACCCGGGGAGCTGTTTTTT.

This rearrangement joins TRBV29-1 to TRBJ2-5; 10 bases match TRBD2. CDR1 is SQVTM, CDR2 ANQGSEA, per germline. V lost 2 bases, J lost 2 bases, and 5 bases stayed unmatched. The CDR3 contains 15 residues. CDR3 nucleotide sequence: TGCAGCGTTGAACTAGCGGGAGAGACTCAAGAGACCCAGTACTTC. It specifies CSVELAGETQETQYF.

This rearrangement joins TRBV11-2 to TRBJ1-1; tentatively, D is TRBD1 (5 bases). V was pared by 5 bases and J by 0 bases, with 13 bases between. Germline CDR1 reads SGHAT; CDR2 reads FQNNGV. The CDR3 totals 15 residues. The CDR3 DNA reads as TGTGCCAGCAGCGACCCCGGGACTATGAACACTGAAGCTTTCTTT. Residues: CASSDPGTMNTEAFF.

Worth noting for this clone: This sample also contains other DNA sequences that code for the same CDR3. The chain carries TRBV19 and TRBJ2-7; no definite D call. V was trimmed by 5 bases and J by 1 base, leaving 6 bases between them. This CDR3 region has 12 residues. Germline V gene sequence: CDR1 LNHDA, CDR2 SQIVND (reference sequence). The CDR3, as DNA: TGTGCCAGTAGTCCTCCATCCTACGAGCAGTACTTC. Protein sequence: CASSPPSYEQYF.

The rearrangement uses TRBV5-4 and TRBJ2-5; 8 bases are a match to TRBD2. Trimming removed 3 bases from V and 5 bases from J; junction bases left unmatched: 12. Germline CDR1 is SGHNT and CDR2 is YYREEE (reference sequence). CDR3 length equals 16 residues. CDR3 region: CASSSTEDSSGETQYF. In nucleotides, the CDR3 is TGTGCCAGCAGCTCTACAGAGGACTCTAGCGGGGAGACCCAGTACTTC. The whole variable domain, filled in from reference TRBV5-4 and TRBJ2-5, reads ETGVTQSPTHLIKTRGQQVTLRCSSQSGHNTVSWYQQALGQGPQFIFQYYREEENGRGNFPPRFSGLQFPNYSSELNVNALELDDSALYLCASSSTEDSSGETQYFGPGTRLLVL.

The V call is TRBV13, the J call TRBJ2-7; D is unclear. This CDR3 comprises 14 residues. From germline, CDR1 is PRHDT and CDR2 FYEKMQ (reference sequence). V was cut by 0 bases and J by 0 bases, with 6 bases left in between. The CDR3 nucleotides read TGTGCCAGCAGCTTAGGCGTCTCCTCCTACGAGCAGTACTTC. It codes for CASSLGVSSYEQYF.

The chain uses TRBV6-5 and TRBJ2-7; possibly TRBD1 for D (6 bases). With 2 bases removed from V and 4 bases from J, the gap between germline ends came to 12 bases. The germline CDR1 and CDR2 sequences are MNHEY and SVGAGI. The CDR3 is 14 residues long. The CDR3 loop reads CASSYGQLGYEQYF. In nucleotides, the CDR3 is TGTGCCAGCAGTTACGGACAGCTGGGATACGAGCAGTACTTC.

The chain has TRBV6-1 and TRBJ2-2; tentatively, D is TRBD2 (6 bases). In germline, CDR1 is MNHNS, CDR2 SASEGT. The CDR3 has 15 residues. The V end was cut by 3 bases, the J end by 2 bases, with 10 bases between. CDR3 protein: CASSEGGPNTGELFF. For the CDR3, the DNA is TGTGCCAGCAGTGAGGGGGGACCCAACACCGGGGAGCTGTTTTTT.

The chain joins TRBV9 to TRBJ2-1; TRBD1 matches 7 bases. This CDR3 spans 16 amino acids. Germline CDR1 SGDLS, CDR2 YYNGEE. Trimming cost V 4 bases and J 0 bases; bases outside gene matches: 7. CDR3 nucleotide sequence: TGTGCCAGCAGCACAAAAAGACAGGGCTCCTACAATGAGCAGTTCTTC. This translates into CASSTKRQGSYNEQFF.

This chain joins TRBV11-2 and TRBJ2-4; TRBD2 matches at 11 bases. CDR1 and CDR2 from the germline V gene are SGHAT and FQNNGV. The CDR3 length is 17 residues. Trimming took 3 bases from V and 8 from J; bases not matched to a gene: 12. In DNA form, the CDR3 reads TGTGCCAGCAGCTTTCCGACTCAACTAGCGGGAGTTGACATTCAGTACTTC. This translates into CASSFPTQLAGVDIQYF.

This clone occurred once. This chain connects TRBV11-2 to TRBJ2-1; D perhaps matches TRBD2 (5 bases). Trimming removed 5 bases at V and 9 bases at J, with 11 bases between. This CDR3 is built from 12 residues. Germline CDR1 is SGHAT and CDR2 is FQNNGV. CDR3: CASSQTRVEQFF. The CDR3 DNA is TGTGCCAGCAGCCAAACGCGGGTTGAGCAGTTCTTC.

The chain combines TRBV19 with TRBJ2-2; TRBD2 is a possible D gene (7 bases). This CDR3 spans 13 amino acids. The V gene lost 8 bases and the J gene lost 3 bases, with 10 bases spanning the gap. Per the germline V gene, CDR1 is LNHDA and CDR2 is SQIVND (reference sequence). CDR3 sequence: CASWEGDTGELFF. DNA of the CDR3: TGTGCCAGTTGGGAGGGGGACACCGGGGAGCTGTTTTTT.

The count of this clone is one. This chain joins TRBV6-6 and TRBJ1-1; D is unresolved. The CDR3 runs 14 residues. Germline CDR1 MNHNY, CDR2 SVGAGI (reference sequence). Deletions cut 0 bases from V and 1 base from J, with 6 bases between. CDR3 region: CASSYSARNTEAFF. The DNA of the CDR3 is TGTGCCAGCAGTTACTCCGCGAGGAACACTGAAGCTTTCTTT.

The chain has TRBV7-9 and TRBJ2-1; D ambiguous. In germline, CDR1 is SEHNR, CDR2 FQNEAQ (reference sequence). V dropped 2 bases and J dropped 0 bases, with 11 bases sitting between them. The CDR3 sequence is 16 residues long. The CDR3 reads CASSLSVASSYNEQFF. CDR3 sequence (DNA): TGTGCCAGCAGCTTAAGTGTCGCGAGCTCCTACAATGAGCAGTTCTTC.

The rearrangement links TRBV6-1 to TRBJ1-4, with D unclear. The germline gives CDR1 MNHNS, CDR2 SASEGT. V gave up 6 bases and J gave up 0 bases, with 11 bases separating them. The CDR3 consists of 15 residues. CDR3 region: CASRIDFATNEKLFF. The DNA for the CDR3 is TGTGCCAGCAGGATCGACTTTGCAACTAATGAAAAACTGTTTTTT.

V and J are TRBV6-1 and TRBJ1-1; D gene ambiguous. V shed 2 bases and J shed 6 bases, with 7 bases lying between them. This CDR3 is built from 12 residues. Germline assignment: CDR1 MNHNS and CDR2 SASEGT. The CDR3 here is CASSEIGPEAFF. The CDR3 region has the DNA TGTGCCAGCAGTGAAATAGGCCCTGAAGCTTTCTTT.

CDR3 in amino acids: CAISEAVYSNQPQHF. The CDR3 nucleotides read TGTGCCATCAGTGAGGCTGTTTATAGCAATCAGCCCCAGCATTTT. V and J are TRBV10-3 and TRBJ1-5; no firm D call. With 2 bases removed from V and 0 bases from J, the gap between germline ends came to 8 bases. Germline V gene sequence: CDR1 ENHRY, CDR2 SYGVKD. The CDR3 loop spans 15 amino acids.

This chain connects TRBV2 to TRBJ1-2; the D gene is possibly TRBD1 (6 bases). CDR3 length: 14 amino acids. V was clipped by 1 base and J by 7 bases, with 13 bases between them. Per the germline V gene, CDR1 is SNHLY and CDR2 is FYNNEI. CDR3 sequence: CASSEVGGGSGYTF. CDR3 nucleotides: TGTGCCAGCAGTGAAGTCGGAGGGGGGAGTGGCTACACCTTC.